Shown below are 17 T cell receptor beta chains from a single sample sequenced in a study of metastatic and nonmetastatic thyroid tumors. TCRdb called clones again from the PCR reads with MiXCR. The sample shows about 20,000 clones, about 23% of them seen only once. All patients reached thyroid surgery having received no treatment beforehand. The sample was blood. The receptors come from a male donor with papillary thyroid cancer or a benign thyroid nodule (not recorded which). Some clones in this sample may be carry-over from other donors' samples.

This clone was seen ten or more times. The gene calls are TRBV11-2 and TRBJ1-3; the D is unclear. Trimming took 3 bases from V and 4 from J, leaving 7 bases between them. Germline V gene data show CDR1 as SGHAT and CDR2 as FQNNGV. CDR3 length equals 13 residues. The DNA of the CDR3 is TGTGCCAGCAGCTTTCCCGGGGGAAACACCATATATTTT. This encodes CASSFPGGNTIYF. Together with reference TRBV11-2 and TRBJ1-3, the CDR3 gives the full variable domain: EAGVAQSPRYKIIEKRQSVAFWCNPISGHATLYWYQQILGQGPKLLIQFQNNGVVDDSQLPKDRFSAERLKGVDSTLKIQPAKLEDSAVYLCASSFPGGNTIYFGEGSWLTVV.

Judged by abundance, this clone is medium-sized (0.01 to 0.1%). The V gene is TRBV6-1, the J gene TRBJ2-7; D is uncertain. This CDR3 is 14 amino acids long. The V gene lost 6 bases and the J gene lost 1 base, with 13 bases spanning the gap. Germline V CDR1 and CDR2: MNHNS, SASEGT. The CDR3 here is CASRQTLASYEQYF. CDR3 nucleotides: TGTGCCAGCAGGCAAACTCTCGCTTCCTACGAGCAGTACTTC.

In the case of this clone: The CDR3 ends on some other residue instead of the conserved phenylalanine or tryptophan, so this is likely a read error. The chain recombines TRBV6-1 with TRBJ2-3, with D tentatively TRBD1 or TRBD2 (6 bases each). V shed 6 bases and J shed 2 bases, with 15 bases lying between them. The CDR3 covers 15 residues. Germline V gene data show CDR1 as MNHNS and CDR2 as SASEGT. CDR3 in DNA: TGTGCCAGCAGCCCCCCGGGGGCGTTCACAGATACGCAGTATTAT. Translated: CASSPPGAFTDTQYY.

This clone was seen at least ten times. The chain combines TRBV6-1 with TRBJ2-7; no reliable D call. Per germline, CDR1 MNHNS and CDR2 SASEGT. V was cut by 5 bases and J by 7 bases, with 12 bases left in between. This CDR3 region has 12 residues. The CDR3 is CASSWQAREQYF. The CDR3 coding sequence is TGTGCCAGCAGTTGGCAGGCAAGGGAGCAGTACTTC.

This clone was seen a few times. The CDR3 DNA is TGTGCCTTGGATGGGGGGCCGGATCGAAACAATGAGCAGTTCTTC. Residues: CALDGGPDRNNEQFF. The V gene is TRBV28, the J gene TRBJ2-1; D may be TRBD1 or TRBD2 (6 bases each). The CDR3 spans 15 residues. V was pared by 11 bases and J by 5 bases, with 22 bases between. The germline gives CDR1 MDHEN, CDR2 SYDVKM.

V and J are TRBV28 and TRBJ2-3; TRBD1 matches 10 bases. The CDR3 covers 16 residues. CDR1 MDHEN and CDR2 SYDVKM come from the germline V gene. J gave up 3 bases and V 5 bases, and 8 bases lay outside the gene matches. The CDR3 region has the DNA TGTGCCAGCAGTGTCACCGGGACAGGGGAAACAGATACGCAGTATTTT. This encodes CASSVTGTGETDTQYF.

Concerning this clone: Other DNA sequences within the sample encode an identical CDR3. V is TRBV4-2 and J is TRBJ2-3; 8 bases line up with TRBD2. The germline V gene has CDR1 LGHNA and CDR2 YNFKEQ. The CDR3 runs to 20 residues. J lost 4 bases, V lost 3 bases, and 21 bases had no gene match. CDR3 nucleotides: TGTGCCAGCAGCCACCTCCGCGGGAGGAGATCCCCTTATAGGGCAGATACGCAGTATTTT. Translating it yields CASSHLRGRRSPYRADTQYF.

This clone was counted many times. The V and J genes are TRBV19 and TRBJ1-4; 9 nucleotides match TRBD1. Trimming cost V 6 bases and J 7 bases; bases outside gene matches: 15. This CDR3 region has 17 residues. Germline V gives CDR1 LNHDA, CDR2 SQIVND (reference sequence). The CDR3 DNA is TGTGCCAGTAGCTCCCCGGACAGGGGTATGAAGGGTGAAAAACTGTTTTTT. Protein sequence: CASSSPDRGMKGEKLFF.

This clone was observed a few times. The chain uses TRBV6-1 and TRBJ2-2; no clear D. CDR3 length: 14 amino acids. Germline V gives CDR1 MNHNS, CDR2 SASEGT. Trimming cost V 1 base and J 6 bases, with 9 bases left between them. Here the CDR3 reads CASSEDGGSGELFF. CDR3 nucleotide sequence: TGTGCCAGCAGTGAAGATGGTGGCTCCGGGGAGCTGTTTTTT.

V gene TRBV6-1 combines with J gene TRBJ2-3; 7 bases agree with TRBD1. Germline CDR1 reads MNHNS; CDR2 reads SASEGT. Trimming cost V 5 bases and J 5 bases; bases outside gene matches: 13. The CDR3 is 16 residues long. The CDR3 loop reads CASSKIRQGWQDTQYF. The CDR3 bases are TGTGCCAGCAGTAAGATCCGACAGGGCTGGCAAGATACGCAGTATTTT.

By sample fraction, this clone is medium-sized. This chain connects TRBV6-1 to TRBJ2-7; 10 bases match TRBD1. The CDR3 has 15 amino acids. Per the germline V gene, CDR1 is MNHNS and CDR2 is SASEGT. Trimming cost V 4 bases and J 2 bases; bases outside gene matches: 5. CDR3 DNA: TGTGCCAGCAGTGCTTCCGGGACAGGGGCCTACGAGCAGTACTTC. Protein sequence: CASSASGTGAYEQYF.

In its sample, this clone ranks as medium-sized. The chain links TRBV11-3 to TRBJ2-2; D is possibly TRBD1 or TRBD2 (5 bases each). Germline V lookup: CDR1 SGHNT, CDR2 YENEEA. Trimming shortened V by 5 bases and J by 2 bases, and 6 bases separated the two germline ends. The CDR3 spans 13 residues. The CDR3 reads CASSGDNTGELFF. The CDR3 nucleotides read TGTGCCAGCAGCGGGGACAACACCGGGGAGCTGTTTTTT.

The rearrangement joins TRBV28 to TRBJ2-1; 15 bases map to TRBD2. J was trimmed by 8 bases and V by 4 bases; bases with no gene match: 6. The CDR3 length is 16 residues. CDR1 is MDHEN and CDR2 is SYDVKM in the germline V gene. CDR3 residues: CASSSGLAGGDDEQFF. CDR3 coding DNA: TGTGCCAGCAGTTCAGGACTAGCGGGAGGGGACGATGAGCAGTTCTTC.

The rearrangement uses TRBV28 and TRBJ2-1; tentatively, D is TRBD2 (6 bases). Germline V gene data show CDR1 as MDHEN and CDR2 as SYDVKM. The CDR3 runs 13 residues. The V end was cut by 6 bases, the J end by 10 bases, with 16 bases between. The CDR3 DNA reads TGTGCCAGCAGCCCCGGGGCGGGGTACGAGCAGTTCTTC. Translating it yields CASSPGAGYEQFF.

This clone was recorded many times. V and J are TRBV19 and TRBJ2-2, with 8 bases matching TRBD2. The CDR3 runs 16 residues. V trimming: 3 bases; J trimming: 6 bases; junction bases outside the gene matches: 9. Germline values: CDR1 LNHDA, CDR2 SQIVND (reference sequence). The CDR3 region is CASSIAGGTSSGELFF. The CDR3 DNA reads as TGTGCCAGTAGTATTGCCGGGGGGACTAGTTCCGGGGAGCTGTTTTTT.

About this clone itself: A much larger clone is a single base away; this may be a read error. The chain has TRBV29-1 and TRBJ2-1; D possibly corresponds to TRBD2 (6 bases). The CDR3 spans 18 residues. V was clipped by 6 bases and J by 7 bases, with 31 bases between them. Looked up from germline, CDR1 is SQVTM and CDR2 is ANQGSEA. CDR3 residues: CSVPPGLQVRLGWNEQFF. CDR3 DNA: TGCAGCGTCCCACCGGGACTGCAAGTCCGACTAGGTTGGAATGAGCAGTTCTTC.

This clone was observed many times. The chain carries TRBV28 and TRBJ2-5, with D possibly TRBD2 on 8 matching bases. This CDR3 has 14 amino acids. Germline V gene data show CDR1 as MDHEN and CDR2 as SYDVKM. V lost 8 bases and J 5 bases, leaving 18 bases between the germline ends. CDR3 nucleotides: TGTGCCAGCGGGGTAGGGGGCGGGAGGGAGACCCAGTACTTC. Translating gives CASGVGGGRETQYF.